The T cell receptor beta chain under discussion was sequenced for a study of identical twins. General observations from the study: Where beta out-of-frame sequences were concerned, excess twin sharing was weaker.

Addition of a universal primer site occurred through template switching, and cDNA carried unique molecular identifiers. TCRdb re-called the 5' RACE reads through MiXCR, storing one row per CDR3 protein. The sample has a few hundred thousand distinct CDR3 sequences; less than 20% are singletons. The CDR3 is 15 residues long. Germline V gives CDR1 DFQATT, CDR2 SNEGSKA (reference sequence). The V segment lost 3 bases and the J segment 1 base; nucleotides outside the gene matches: 4. This clonotype was counted ten times or more. Its antigen remains unknown. The sequenced sample consisted of naive T cells sorted from blood. The receptor was derived from a man in his fifties in good health. V is TRBV20-1 and J is TRBJ2-1; the match to TRBD2 covers 9 bases. CDR3 residues: CSARRSGSSYNEQFF. As DNA, the CDR3 is TGCAGTGCTAGGCGTAGCGGGAGTTCCTACAATGAGCAGTTCTTC.